The rows below give T cell receptor beta chains drawn from one sample of a study of cytomegalovirus exposure and HLA in healthy donors. Repertoires were generated with immunoSEQ multiplex PCR, while TCRdb's copy carries only in-frame clones and drops some. In the table there are over 20,000 clones, about 70% of which are singletons. Source material: PBMCs. Receptors were obtained from a woman aged 50 to 60 in good health and CMV-seronegative. The CDR3 runs from the conserved cysteine through the conserved F or W. The D gene is left open where the match is weak. Size is omitted from some rows. Given values are once, few, many or a class for expanded clones.

abundance	v_gene	j_gene	d_gene	CDR3aa	CDR3nt
few	TRBV19	TRBJ1-3	-	CASSITGNTIYF	TGTGCCAGTAGTATCACAGGAAACACCATATATTTT
-	TRBV5-6	TRBJ2-5	TRBD1	CASSTTGYQETQYF	TGTGCCAGCAGCACGACAGGGTACCAAGAGACCCAGTACTTC
once	TRBV5-1	TRBJ1-1	-	CASSLESPGARAFF	TGCGCCAGCAGCTTGGAGAGCCCAGGGGCGAGGGCTTTCTTT
-	TRBV15	TRBJ2-7	-	CATSRDRGIHPTF	TGTGCCACCAGCAGAGATCGAGGTATTCACCCGACCTTC
few	TRBV10-1	TRBJ1-2	TRBD1	CASSETLTGEVTF	TGCGCCAGCAGTGAGACCCTGACAGGGGAAGTAACCTTC
-	TRBV13	TRBJ1-1	-	CASSLGDKNTEAFF	TGTGCCAGCAGCCTAGGGGACAAGAACACTGAAGCTTTCTTT
-	TRBV6-5	TRBJ1-4	-	CASRSSRGANEKLFF	TGTGCCAGCAGATCAAGCCGGGGAGCTAATGAAAAACTGTTTTTT
-	TRBV7-9	TRBJ2-5	-	CASSLAMGAAQYF	TGTGCCAGCAGCCTCGCGATGGGAGCGGCCCAGTACTTC
-	TRBV27	TRBJ1-2	-	CASSFSGGAGYTF	TGTGCCAGCAGTTTTTCGGGAGGAGCGGGCTACACCTTC
once	TRBV29-1	TRBJ1-2	-	CSVEAGLNRGYTF	TGCAGCGTTGAGGCTGGGCTCAACAGGGGCTACACCTTC
-	TRBV7-9	TRBJ2-3	-	CASSLGTYSTDTQYF	TGTGCCAGCAGCTTGGGGACATACTCCACAGATACGCAGTATTTT
-	TRBV7-9	TRBJ1-1	-	CASSAPGDTEAFF	TGTGCCAGCAGCGCCCCGGGGGACACTGAAGCTTTCTTT
-	TRBV5-6	TRBJ1-2	TRBD1	CASKTGNWDYGYTF	TGTGCCAGCAAGACAGGGAATTGGGACTATGGCTACACCTTC
-	TRBV10-3	TRBJ1-2	-	CAIRQQGTDTF	TGTGCCATCAGACAACAGGGAACGGACACCTTC
-	TRBV30	TRBJ2-1	TRBD2	CAWLAAWSDEQFF	TGTGCCTGGCTAGCGGCCTGGAGCGATGAGCAGTTCTTC
-	TRBV5-1	TRBJ1-1	-	CASSLLGEGEAFF	TGCGCCAGCAGCTTGCTCGGGGAGGGAGAAGCTTTCTTT
-	TRBV2	TRBJ1-2	TRBD1	CASSPGQGYGYTF	TGTGCCAGCAGTCCTGGACAGGGCTATGGCTACACCTTC
medium-sized	TRBV29-1	TRBJ1-1	-	CSVDSQGTTEAFF	TGCAGCGTTGATAGTCAGGGAACCACTGAAGCTTTCTTT
once	TRBV15	TRBJ1-2	-	CATSRMGPNYGYTF	TGTGCCACCAGCAGGATGGGGCCCAACTATGGCTACACCTTC
few	TRBV2	TRBJ2-7	-	CASIPTVHYEQYF	TGTGCCAGCATCCCGACAGTACACTACGAGCAGTACTTC
-	TRBV5-1	TRBJ1-1	-	CASSSSGGGTEAFF	TGCGCCAGCAGCTCCTCCGGGGGAGGGACTGAAGCTTTCTTT
few	TRBV7-2	TRBJ1-2	-	CASSLELNHGYTF	TGTGCCAGCAGCTTAGAACTGAACCATGGCTACACCTTC
-	TRBV4-1	TRBJ1-4	-	CASSHEGGAVNEKLFF	TGCGCCAGCAGCCATGAAGGAGGGGCCGTTAATGAAAAACTGTTTTTT
-	TRBV9	TRBJ1-5	-	CASSVAGDGQPQHF	TGTGCCAGCAGCGTAGCAGGGGATGGTCAGCCCCAGCATTTT
medium-sized	TRBV9	TRBJ2-1	-	CASSSHSTVTFNNEQFF	TGTGCCAGCAGCTCTCACTCGACAGTTACTTTTAACAATGAGCAGTTCTTC
-	TRBV10-3	TRBJ1-1	-	CAITPTMNTEAFF	TGTGCCATCACCCCTACTATGAACACTGAAGCTTTCTTT